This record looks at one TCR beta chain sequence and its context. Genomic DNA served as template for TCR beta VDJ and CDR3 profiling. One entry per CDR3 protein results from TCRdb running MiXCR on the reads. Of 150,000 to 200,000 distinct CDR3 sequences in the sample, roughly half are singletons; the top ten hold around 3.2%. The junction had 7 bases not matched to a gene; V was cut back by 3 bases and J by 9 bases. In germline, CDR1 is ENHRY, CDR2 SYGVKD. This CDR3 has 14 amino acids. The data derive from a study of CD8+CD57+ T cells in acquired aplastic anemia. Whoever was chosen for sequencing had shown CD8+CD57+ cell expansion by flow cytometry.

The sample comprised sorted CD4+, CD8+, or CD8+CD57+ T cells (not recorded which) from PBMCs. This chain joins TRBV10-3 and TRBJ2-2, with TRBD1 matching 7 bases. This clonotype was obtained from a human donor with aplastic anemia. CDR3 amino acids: CAISERQGMRELFF. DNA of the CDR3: TGTGCCATCAGTGAAAGACAGGGAATGAGGGAGCTGTTTTTT.